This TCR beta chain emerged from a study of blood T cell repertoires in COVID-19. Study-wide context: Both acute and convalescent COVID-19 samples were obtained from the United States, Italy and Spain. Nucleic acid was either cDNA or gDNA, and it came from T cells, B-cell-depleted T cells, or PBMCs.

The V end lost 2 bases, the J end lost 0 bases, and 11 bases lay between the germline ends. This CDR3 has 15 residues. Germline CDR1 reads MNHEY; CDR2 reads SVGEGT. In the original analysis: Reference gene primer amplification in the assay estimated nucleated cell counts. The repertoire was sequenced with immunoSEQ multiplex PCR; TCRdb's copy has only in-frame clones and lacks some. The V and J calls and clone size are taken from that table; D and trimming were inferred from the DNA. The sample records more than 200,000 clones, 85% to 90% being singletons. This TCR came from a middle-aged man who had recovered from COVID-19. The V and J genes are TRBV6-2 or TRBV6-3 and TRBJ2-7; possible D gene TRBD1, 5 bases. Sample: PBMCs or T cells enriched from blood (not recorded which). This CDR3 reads CASSYHIQDSYEQYF. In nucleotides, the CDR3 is TGTGCCAGCAGTTACCACATACAGGACTCCTACGAGCAGTACTTC.